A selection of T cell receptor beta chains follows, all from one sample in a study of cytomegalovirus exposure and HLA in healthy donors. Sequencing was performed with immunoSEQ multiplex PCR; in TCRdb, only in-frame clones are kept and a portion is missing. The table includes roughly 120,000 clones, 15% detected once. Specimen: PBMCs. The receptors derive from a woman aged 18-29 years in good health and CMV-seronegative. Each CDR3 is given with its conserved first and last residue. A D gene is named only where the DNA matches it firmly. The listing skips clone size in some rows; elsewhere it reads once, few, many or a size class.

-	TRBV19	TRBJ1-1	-	TGTGCCAGTAGTATGTCCAGGGCGGACGTTTCTGAAGCTTTCTTT	CASSMSRADVSEAFF
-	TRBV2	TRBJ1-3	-	TGTGCCAGCTCAAGAAACACCATATATTTT	CASSRNTIYF
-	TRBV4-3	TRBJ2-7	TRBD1	TGCGCCAGCAGCCAAGAGAGGACAGGGCTCTCCTACGAGCAGTACTTC	CASSQERTGLSYEQYF
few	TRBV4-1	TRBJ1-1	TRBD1	TGCGCCAGCAGCCAAGGCCCTTTGACAGGGATGGGGGACACTGAAGCTTTCTTT	CASSQGPLTGMGDTEAFF
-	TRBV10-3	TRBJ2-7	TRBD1	TGTGCCATCAGCGAGAGACAGGGTTCACCCATACAATACTTC	CAISERQGSPIQYF
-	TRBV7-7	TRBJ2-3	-	TGTGCTAGCAGCCTCCGTAATTCAGATACGCAGTATTTT	CASSLRNSDTQYF
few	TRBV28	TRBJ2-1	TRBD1	TGTGCCAGCAGGGGGGACAGGGGAAGCTCCTACAATGAGCAGTTCTTC	CASRGDRGSSYNEQFF
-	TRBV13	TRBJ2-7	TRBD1	TGTGCCAGCAGTTCCTATAGACAGGGGCTAGGCGAGCAGTACTTC	CASSSYRQGLGEQYF
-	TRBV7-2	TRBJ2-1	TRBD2	TGTGCCAGCAGCTTAGCGAGCAAGCGGGAGGTTGTGGAGCAGTTCTTC	CASSLASKREVVEQFF
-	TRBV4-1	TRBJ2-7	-	TGCGCCAGCAGCCAAGAGATAGCGGAGCCCTACGAGCAGTACTTC	CASSQEIAEPYEQYF
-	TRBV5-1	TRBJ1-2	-	TGCGCCAGCAGCTTGGGGGAGGATGGCTACACCTTC	CASSLGEDGYTF
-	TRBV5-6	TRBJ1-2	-	TGTGCCAGCAGCTTGGGAGGATATGGCTACACCTTC	CASSLGGYGYTF
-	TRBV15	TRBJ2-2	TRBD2	TGTGCCACCAGCAGACGGGGGGCCGGGGAGCTGTTTTTT	CATSRRGAGELFF
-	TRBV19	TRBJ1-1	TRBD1	TGTGCCGCGAGACAGGGGAGATCCACTGAAGCTTTCTTT	CAARQGRSTEAFF
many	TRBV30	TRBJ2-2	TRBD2	TGTGCCTGGAGTGGGGAGGGGTTACACACCGGGGAGCTGTTTTTT	CAWSGEGLHTGELFF
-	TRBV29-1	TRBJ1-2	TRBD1	TGCAGCGCCCTGACAGGGAATGGCTACACCTTC	CSALTGNGYTF
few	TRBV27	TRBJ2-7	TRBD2	TGTGCCAGCAGTCCCAGAGCGGGAGGGACCTACGAGCAGTACTTC	CASSPRAGGTYEQYF
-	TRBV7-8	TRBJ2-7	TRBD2	TGTGCCAGCAGCTTAGCTAGCGGGGCACTCTACGAGCAGTACTTC	CASSLASGALYEQYF
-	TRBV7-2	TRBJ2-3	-	TGTGCCAGCAGCTCCAATGCGGCCATAGGTACGCAGTATTTT	CASSSNAAIGTQYF
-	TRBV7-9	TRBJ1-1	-	TGTGCCAGCAGCTTAGGCCAGGCCGCCACTGAAGCTTTCTTT	CASSLGQAATEAFF
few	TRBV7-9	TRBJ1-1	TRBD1	TGTGCCAGCAGCTCGGGACAGGGAATGGATACTGAAGCTTTCTTT	CASSSGQGMDTEAFF
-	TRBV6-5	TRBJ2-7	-	TGTGCCAGCAGTTTCCAACAGGACTCCTACGAGCAGTACTTC	CASSFQQDSYEQYF
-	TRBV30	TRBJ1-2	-	TGTGCCCTACAGCGGGATGGCTACACCTTC	CALQRDGYTF
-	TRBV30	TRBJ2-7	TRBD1	TGTGCCTGGAGGGGATACAGGGGCACCTACGAGCAGTACTTC	CAWRGYRGTYEQYF
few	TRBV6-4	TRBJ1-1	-	TGTGCCAGCAAACCCCAGGCGGAGGGCACTGAAGCTTTCTTT	CASKPQAEGTEAFF
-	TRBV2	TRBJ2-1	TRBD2	TGTGCCAGCAGGGAGGGGACTAGCGGGATACCTGAGCAGTTCTTC	CASREGTSGIPEQFF
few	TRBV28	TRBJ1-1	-	TGTGCCAGCAGGGGGGGGAGGGGTTGGAACACTGAAGCTTTCTTT	CASRGGRGWNTEAFF
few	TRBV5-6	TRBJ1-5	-	TGTGCCAGCAGCTTGTCCCCAGCGGGGAATCAGCCCCAGCATTTT	CASSLSPAGNQPQHF
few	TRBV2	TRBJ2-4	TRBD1	TGTGCCAGCAGTGGACAGGGGCCCTCTAAAAACATTCAGTACTTC	CASSGQGPSKNIQYF
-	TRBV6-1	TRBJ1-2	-	TGTGCCAGCAGTGAAGGGGCAGGGGCAGTCTATGGCTACACCTTC	CASSEGAGAVYGYTF
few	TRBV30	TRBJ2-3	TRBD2	TGTGCCTGGAGTGTAAAGGGAGGGCGGTTGACGCAGTATTTT	CAWSVKGGRLTQYF
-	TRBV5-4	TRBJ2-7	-	TGTGCCAGCAGCTTGGGAATCCTCAGGGACGAGCAGTACTTC	CASSLGILRDEQYF